This T cell receptor beta chain was observed in a study of OX40 agonist ivuxolimab in advanced cancers. The V segment lost 2 bases and the J segment 5 bases; nucleotides outside the gene matches: 12. This CDR3 spans 17 amino acids. Germline CDR1 is SGHAT and CDR2 is FQNNGV. Assay used: immunoSEQ multiplex PCR; TCRdb lists only in-frame clones, some missing. The sample lists about 62,000 clones; roughly 92% were seen once. The input for sequencing was CD4+ or CD8+ T cells sorted from blood, taken in a trial of the OX40 agonist ivuxolimab. The receptor's source is an adult with an advanced solid tumor such as melanoma, head and neck, liver or kidney cancer. This chain links TRBV11-2 with TRBJ1-2; 9 bases are shared with TRBD1. As DNA, the CDR3 is TGTGCCAGCAGCTTACAGGACAGGGGCTACTCAGGGTATGGCTACACCTTC. Protein sequence: CASSLQDRGYSGYGYTF.